Listed here is a single T cell receptor (beta chain). No antigen is known for it. The same CDR3 also results from other DNA sequences found in this sample. Per the authors' pipeline: ImmunoSEQ sequences covered only the junction and lacked quality scores; filtering therefore differed. The method was immunoSEQ multiplex PCR; TCRdb's version includes in-frame clones alone and lacks a portion of them. The DNA was the basis for D and trimming; V, J and clone size are from that table. The data hold 550,000 to 650,000 clones, with about 96% observed a single time. The data derive from a study of shared clonotypes between healthy human individuals. The wider study: There were three CD4 naive, three CD4 memory, two CD8 naive and one CD8 memory plates per donor. The study's findings and limits: Blood was the only sampled material, and tissue repertoires likely differ. It was the non-shared clonotypes that had lower generation probabilities than clonotypes shared by all four donors.

The naive CD8 population came from CD45RO-negative cells selected for CCR7, without terminally differentiated effector memory CD45RA+ cells. J gave up 3 bases and V 3 bases, and 3 bases lay outside the gene matches. Germline values: CDR1 MNHEY, CDR2 SMNVEV (reference sequence). The CDR3 is made up of 14 amino acids. The sequence was obtained from a woman in her 30s in good health. The rearrangement joins TRBV27 to TRBJ2-7; 9 bases are a match to TRBD1. Specimen: naive CD8+ T cells sorted from blood. As DNA, the CDR3 is TGTGCCAGCAGTTTGACAGGGGGTAGCTACGAGCAGTACTTC. Protein: CASSLTGGSYEQYF.